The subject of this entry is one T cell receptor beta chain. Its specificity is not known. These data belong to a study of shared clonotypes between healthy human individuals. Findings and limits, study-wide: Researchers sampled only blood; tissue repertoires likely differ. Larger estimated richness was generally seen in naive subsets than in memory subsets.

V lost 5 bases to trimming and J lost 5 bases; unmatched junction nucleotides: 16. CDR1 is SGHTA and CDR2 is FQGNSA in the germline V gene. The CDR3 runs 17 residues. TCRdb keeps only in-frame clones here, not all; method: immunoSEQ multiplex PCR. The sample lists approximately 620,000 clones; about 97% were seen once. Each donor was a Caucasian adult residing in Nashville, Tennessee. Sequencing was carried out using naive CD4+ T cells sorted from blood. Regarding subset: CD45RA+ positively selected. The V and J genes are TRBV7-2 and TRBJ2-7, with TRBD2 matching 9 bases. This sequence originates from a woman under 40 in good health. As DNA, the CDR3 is TGTGCCAGCAGCCCCCTCACGAAAAATAGCGGGAGAGACGAGCAGTACTTC. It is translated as CASSPLTKNSGRDEQYF.